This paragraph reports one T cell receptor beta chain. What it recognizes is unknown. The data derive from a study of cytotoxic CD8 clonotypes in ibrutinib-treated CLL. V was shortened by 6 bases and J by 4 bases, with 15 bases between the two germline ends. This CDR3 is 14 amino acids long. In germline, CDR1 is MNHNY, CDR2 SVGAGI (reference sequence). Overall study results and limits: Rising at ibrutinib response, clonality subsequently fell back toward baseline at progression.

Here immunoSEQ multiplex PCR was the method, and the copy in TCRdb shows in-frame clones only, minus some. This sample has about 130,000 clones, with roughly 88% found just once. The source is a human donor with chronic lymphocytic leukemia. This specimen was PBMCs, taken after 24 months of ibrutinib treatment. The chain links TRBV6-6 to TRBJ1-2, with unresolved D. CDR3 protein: CASSPTTGSYGYTF. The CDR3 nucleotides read TGTGCCAGCAGCCCAACGACGGGTTCCTATGGCTACACCTTC.